The present entry profiles one TCR beta chain with its context. There is no known antigen for this receptor. No base quality information exists; no much larger clone differs at one position. The data were obtained in a study of T cell responses to AZD1222 COVID-19 vaccine (dated by TCRdb to 2020 to 2022). Broadly, across the study: AZD1222 recipients given second doses at about 4 weeks or at about 12 weeks were pooled, since spike-specific TCR depth and breadth were not found to differ between the two schedules. TCR sequencing covered 233 trial participants: 200 to 210 given two doses of AZD1222 and 26 given two doses of MenACWY control vaccine. Trial participants were enrolled into age subgroups of 18-55, 56-69 and 70-plus years, which contained approximately 150, 28 and 58 TCR-sequenced participants, respectively. Findings and caveats that apply to the study as a whole: The whole spike protein was spanned by vaccine-associated CD4 TCRs, and dominant responses were seen in regions 160-218 and 743-854. Because no samples from the day 14 peak response were available, repertoires could be characterized only after the peak T cell response. After two AZD1222 doses, spike-specific TCR breadth and depth were significantly higher than at day 0 and than in MenACWY recipients. Most participants were white British and females outnumbered males, and the authors suggested that clonal diversity may have been underestimated. The 56-69-year group was small, and its depth increase did not reach significance, likely because of low power. Reportedly, almost half of the unique spike-specific TCRs recognized epitopes lying outside the regions that are mutated in the B.1.351 and B.1.1.7 variants. Conclusions about previously exposed vaccinees are limited, since just a handful of AZD1222 recipients were seropositive for SARS-CoV-2 at baseline.

The time point label, read with the paper, signifies: baseline before first vaccination. Samples from vaccinated people were obtained from the UK trials COV001 and COV002, which included a single-blind randomized controlled phase 2/3 trial of AZD1222 (ChAdOx1 nCoV-19) in healthy adults. Trial participant PBMC samples were collected at day 0 and day 28 after the second dose for TCRbeta chain sequencing. The CDR3 regions of human TCRbeta chains were subjected to immunosequencing. The study's processing was this. Repertoire TCRs were checked for matches against a reference library of SARS-CoV-2-specific TCRs that had been generated using the MIRA antigen-specificity platform. Breadth meant the fraction of unique TCRs that were SARS-CoV-2-associated, whereas depth meant the fraction of total T cells that were SARS-CoV-2-associated. Using the MIRA data, every spike-specific TCR was mapped to the spike region that the TCR reacted to and assigned to either a CD4 or a CD8 class. Log10-transformed breadth and depth values were compared by one-way ANOVA with Sidak's multiple comparisons tests. TCRdb limited this immuneACCESS table to in-frame rearrangements with V and J called. A share of clones is missing; checked studies link under half to unresolved V genes, and the rest is unexplained. That table gives V, J and clone size, and the DNA gave D and trimming. Here the sample has under 200,000 clones; around 95% occur a single time. The leading ten clones occupy approximately 0.64% of the sample.

The CDR1 and CDR2 encoded by the germline V gene are SGDLS and YYNGEE. Trimming removed 4 bases from V and 1 base from J, leaving 15 bases between the germline ends. The CDR3 holds 15 amino acids from the cysteine to the phenylalanine. CDR3 DNA is the only sequence kept; it has 45 bases, read in frame from the first base. This clonotype was obtained from an adult in good health. The chain is made from TRBV9 and TRBJ2-7; the best D guess is TRBD1, with 6 bases matching. This specimen consisted of peripheral blood, obtained on day 0 of AZD1222 vaccination. The CDR3 region reads CASSPEDRVSYEQYF. In nucleotides, the sequence is TGTGCCAGCAGCCCAGAGGACAGAGTATCCTACGAGCAGTACTTC.